Presented here are 12 T cell receptor beta chains from one specimen sequenced in a study of shared clonotypes between healthy human individuals. Profiling relied on immunoSEQ multiplex PCR, and the TCRdb table lists in-frame clones only, not all of them. The table records 2,500,000 or so clones, over 85% of them present only once. Sequencing was done on a sample of naive CD4+ T cells from PBMCs. The subset here: CD45RA+ positively selected. Source of these receptors: a man younger than 35 in good health. Some clones in this sample may be carry-over from other donors' samples.

The chain is built from TRBV18 and TRBJ2-7; D is uncertain. V lost 5 bases, J lost 2 bases, and 7 bases lay in between. The CDR3 runs 12 residues. The germline V gene encodes CDR1 KGHSH and CDR2 LQKENI. As DNA, the CDR3 is TGTGCCAGCTCAATCGACCCCTACGAGCAGTACTTC. Translation gives CASSIDPYEQYF.

The chain uses TRBV6-1 and TRBJ1-3; no definite D call. V lost 2 bases, J lost 4 bases, and 15 bases lay in between. This CDR3 is built from 16 residues. Germline CDR1 reads MNHNS; CDR2 reads SASEGT. CDR3: CASSEKTSAPGNTIYF. DNA of the CDR3: TGTGCCAGCAGTGAAAAAACATCAGCCCCCGGAAACACCATATATTTT.

This chain connects TRBV28 to TRBJ1-2; TRBD1 matches 9 bases. The CDR3 covers 12 residues. J was trimmed by 8 bases and V by 5 bases; bases with no gene match: 3. Looked up from germline, CDR1 is MDHEN and CDR2 is SYDVKM. The CDR3 DNA reads TGTGCCAGCAGTCCCGGGACAGGGGGCTACACCTTC. This gives the protein CASSPGTGGYTF.

The rearrangement uses TRBV5-6 and TRBJ2-3, with 8 bases identical to TRBD2. This CDR3 comprises 16 residues. J was trimmed by 0 bases and V by 1 base; bases with no gene match: 4. The germline CDR1 and CDR2 sequences are SGHDT and YYEEEE. The CDR3 DNA follows: TGTGCCAGCAGCTTGATCTCTAGCGGGAGCACAGATACGCAGTATTTT. Encoded protein: CASSLISSGSTDTQYF.

V usage is TRBV4-3 and J usage is TRBJ1-3; D gene unclear. The CDR3 has 16 residues. V lost 0 bases to trimming and J lost 0 bases, with 9 bases between them. Germline CDR1 and CDR2: LGHNA and YSLEER. CDR3 DNA sequence: TGCGCCAGCAGCCAAGATGGAGCGAACTCTGGAAACACCATATATTTT. This translates into CASSQDGANSGNTIYF.

As DNA, the CDR3 is TGTGCCAGCAGCCAGGGACCTAACGGTGAGCAGTTCTTC. Translated: CASSQGPNGEQFF. The chain joins TRBV7-3 to TRBJ2-1, with D perhaps TRBD1 or TRBD2 (5 bases each). V lost 5 bases and J lost 9, with 14 bases in between. The CDR3 is 13 amino acids. Germline V gene lookup returns CDR1 SGHTA and CDR2 FQGTGA.

This rearrangement joins TRBV28 to TRBJ2-5; 11 bases are shared with TRBD1. The CDR3 is 15 amino acids. CDR1 and CDR2 (germline): MDHEN, SYDVKM. The V and J ends lost 3 bases and 4 bases, in that order; junction bases with no gene match: 4. In nucleotides, the CDR3 is TGTGCCAGCAGTTTTAGGACAGGGGGCGCAGAGACCCAGTACTTC. This encodes CASSFRTGGAETQYF.

The sample holds one count of this clone. This chain uses TRBV4-1 with TRBJ2-2; 7 positions agree with TRBD1. The germline CDR1 and CDR2 sequences are MGHRA and YSYEKL. V shed 5 bases, J shed 7 bases, and the junction held 10 bases outside the gene matches. The CDR3 has 15 amino acids. CDR3: CASSETGLRDGELFF. The CDR3 DNA follows: TGCGCCAGCAGCGAGACAGGGCTTAGAGACGGGGAGCTGTTTTTT.

This clone was seen a single time. Other DNA sequences in the sample encode the same CDR3. The V and J genes are TRBV15 and TRBJ2-3; 7 bases agree with TRBD2. The CDR3 runs to 14 residues. The trim removed 0 bases at V and 4 bases at J, leaving 1 base unmatched. Per the germline V gene, CDR1 is LNHNV and CDR2 is YYDKDF (reference sequence). The CDR3: CATSRDRGADTQYF. The CDR3 DNA reads as TGTGCCACCAGCAGAGATCGGGGGGCAGATACGCAGTATTTT.

V is TRBV11-2 and J is TRBJ2-1; D assignment may be TRBD1 or TRBD2 (5 bases each). Germline CDR1 SGHAT, CDR2 FQNNGV. This CDR3 has 14 residues. V was trimmed by 8 bases and J by 7 bases, leaving 18 bases between them. The CDR3, as DNA: TGTGCCAGCGGCCGGGACCCCCTTGGAAATGAGCAGTTCTTC. It encodes CASGRDPLGNEQFF.

This chain links TRBV7-8 with TRBJ2-1; TRBD2 might be the D (5 bases). The CDR3 contains 14 residues. Germline loops: CDR1 SGHVS, CDR2 FQNEAQ. The V end was cut by 0 bases, the J end by 5 bases, with 8 bases between. Written as DNA, the CDR3 is TGTGCCAGCAGCTTAGCGGGAGCCCACAATGAGCAGTTCTTC. Translation: CASSLAGAHNEQFF.

CDR3 loop: CASSFRGRGDTQYF. DNA of the CDR3: TGTGCCAGCAGCTTCCGCGGCAGGGGAGATACGCAGTATTTT. The J gene is TRBJ2-3, the V gene TRBV11-3; D perhaps matches TRBD1 (6 bases). Germline CDR1 and CDR2: SGHNT and YENEEA. V lost 3 bases to trimming and J lost 5 bases, with 12 bases between them. The CDR3 is 14 residues long.